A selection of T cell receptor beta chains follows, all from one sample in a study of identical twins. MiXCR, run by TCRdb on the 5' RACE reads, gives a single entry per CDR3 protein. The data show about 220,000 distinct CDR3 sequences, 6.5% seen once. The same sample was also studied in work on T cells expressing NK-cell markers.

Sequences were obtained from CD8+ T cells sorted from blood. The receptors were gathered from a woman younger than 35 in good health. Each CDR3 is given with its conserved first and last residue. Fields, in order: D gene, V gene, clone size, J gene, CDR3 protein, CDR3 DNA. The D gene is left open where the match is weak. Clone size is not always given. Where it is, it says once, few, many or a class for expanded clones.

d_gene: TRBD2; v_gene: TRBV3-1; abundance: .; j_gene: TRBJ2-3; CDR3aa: CASSPTPGLLGLAGGTDTQYF; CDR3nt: TGTGCCAGCAGCCCAACCCCGGGCCTCCTGGGACTAGCGGGAGGCACAGATACGCAGTATTTT
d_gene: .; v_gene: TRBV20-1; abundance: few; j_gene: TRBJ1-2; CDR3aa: CSAYRVKEDYGYTF; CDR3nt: TGCAGTGCTTACCGGGTTAAAGAGGACTATGGCTACACCTTC
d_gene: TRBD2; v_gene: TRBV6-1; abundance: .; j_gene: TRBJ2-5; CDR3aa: CASSEVWRGAQETQYF; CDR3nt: TGTGCCAGCAGTGAAGTTTGGCGGGGGGCGCAAGAGACCCAGTACTTC
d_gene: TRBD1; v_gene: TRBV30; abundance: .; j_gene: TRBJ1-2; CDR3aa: CAWDGLDRVRGYTF; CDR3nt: TGTGCCTGGGACGGACTGGACAGGGTGCGTGGCTACACCTTC
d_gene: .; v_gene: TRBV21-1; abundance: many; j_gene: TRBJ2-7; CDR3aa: CASTQGAGNEQYF; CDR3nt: TGTGCCAGCACACAGGGGGCTGGAAACGAGCAGTACTTC
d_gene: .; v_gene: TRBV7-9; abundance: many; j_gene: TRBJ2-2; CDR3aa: CASSSGLTTGELFF; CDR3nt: TGTGCCAGCAGCTCCGGGCTTACCACCGGGGAGCTGTTTTTT
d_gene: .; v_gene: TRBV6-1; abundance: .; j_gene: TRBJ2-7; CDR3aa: CASSEDGNSYEQYF; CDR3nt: TGTGCCAGCAGTGAGGACGGGAACTCCTACGAGCAGTACTTC
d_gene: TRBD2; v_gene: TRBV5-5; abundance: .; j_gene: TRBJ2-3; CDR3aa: CASSPTSAVSTDTQYF; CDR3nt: TGTGCCAGCAGCCCAACTAGCGCCGTAAGCACAGATACGCAGTATTTT
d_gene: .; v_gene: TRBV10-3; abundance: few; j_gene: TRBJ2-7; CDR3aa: CAISESWEQYF; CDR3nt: TGTGCCATCAGTGAGTCGTGGGAGCAGTACTTC
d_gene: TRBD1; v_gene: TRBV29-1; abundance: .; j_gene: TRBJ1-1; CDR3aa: CSAQGYFLAEAFF; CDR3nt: TGCAGCGCACAGGGGTATTTTCTCGCTGAAGCTTTCTTT
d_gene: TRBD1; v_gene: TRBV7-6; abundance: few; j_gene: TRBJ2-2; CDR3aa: CASSRDSPRSNTGELFF; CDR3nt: TGTGCCAGCAGCCGGGACAGCCCACGCTCGAACACCGGGGAGCTGTTTTTT